The count of the clone carrying this TCR beta chain is one. This specimen belongs to a study of OX40 agonist ivuxolimab in advanced cancers. The method was immunoSEQ multiplex PCR; TCRdb's version includes in-frame clones alone and lacks a portion of them. The profile covers about 79,000 clones, with 88% appearing a single time and roughly 4% taken by the ten largest. There are 13 residues in the CDR3. V lost 3 bases, J lost 7 bases, and 11 bases lay in between. The germline V gene encodes CDR1 SGHRS and CDR2 YFSETQ. The input for sequencing was CD4+ or CD8+ T cells sorted from blood, taken in a trial of the OX40 agonist ivuxolimab. The chain carries TRBV5-1 and TRBJ2-1; TRBD1 might be the D (5 bases). The receptor was derived from an adult with an advanced solid tumor such as melanoma, head and neck, liver or kidney cancer. The CDR3 reads CASSSTQVNEQFF. The CDR3 nucleotides are TGCGCCAGCAGCTCCACACAGGTGAATGAGCAGTTCTTC.